Listed below are T cell receptor beta chains from one sample, sequenced in a study of blood T cell repertoires in COVID-19. Method: immunoSEQ multiplex PCR; TCRdb's copy keeps in-frame clones and lacks some. The sample lists over 150,000 clones, roughly 83% occurring once. The sequencing input was peripheral blood. The receptor source for this set is a man aged 18-30 years with active or convalescent COVID-19. Each CDR3 is given with its conserved first and last residue. Each record gives: clone size, D gene, J gene, V gene, CDR3 protein, CDR3 DNA. The D gene is left open where the match is weak. Where a row states a size, it is once, few, many or the class of an expanded clone; other rows omit it.

size: .; D: .; J: TRBJ2-2; V: TRBV3-1/TRBV3-2; CDR3: CASHPREAEPGELFF; DNA: TGTGCCAGCCACCCTCGTGAGGCGGAGCCCGGGGAGCTGTTTTTT
size: .; D: TRBD2; J: TRBJ2-1; V: TRBV27; CDR3: CASSFEASGGYNEQFF; DNA: TGTGCCAGCAGTTTCGAAGCTAGCGGGGGCTACAATGAGCAGTTCTTC
size: .; D: TRBD2; J: TRBJ2-1; V: TRBV7-2; CDR3: CASSGQGLANEQFF; DNA: TGTGCCAGCAGCGGCCAGGGACTAGCGAATGAGCAGTTCTTC
size: .; D: TRBD1; J: TRBJ2-7; V: TRBV11-2; CDR3: CASRSRQGSYEQYF; DNA: TGTGCCAGCAGATCTAGACAGGGCTCCTACGAGCAGTACTTC
size: .; D: TRBD1; J: TRBJ1-1; V: TRBV19; CDR3: CASSPQGATEAFF; DNA: TGTGCCAGTAGTCCGCAGGGGGCCACTGAAGCTTTCTTT
size: .; D: .; J: TRBJ2-6; V: TRBV21-1; CDR3: CASSLTGRASGANVLTF; DNA: TGTGCCAGCAGCTTGACAGGGCGCGCATCAGGGGCCAACGTCCTGACTTTC
size: .; D: .; J: TRBJ2-7; V: TRBV6-5; CDR3: CASSSRGTLYYEQYF; DNA: TGTGCCAGCAGTTCCCGAGGGACACTTTACTACGAGCAGTACTTC
size: .; D: .; J: TRBJ1-6; V: TRBV6-5; CDR3: CASRKGQDNSPLHF; DNA: TGTGCCAGCAGGAAGGGACAAGATAATTCACCCCTCCACTTT
size: .; D: .; J: TRBJ2-1; V: TRBV3-1/TRBV3-2; CDR3: CASSQDLAAPNEQFF; DNA: TGTGCCAGCAGCCAAGATCTCGCCGCGCCCAATGAGCAGTTCTTC
size: once; D: TRBD1; J: TRBJ1-3; V: TRBV6-1; CDR3: CASNEGTQGPGNTIYF; DNA: TGTGCCAGCAATGAAGGAACACAGGGGCCTGGAAACACCATATATTTT
size: .; D: TRBD2; J: TRBJ2-7; V: TRBV6-5; CDR3: CASSTGLETYEQYF; DNA: TGTGCCAGCAGTACAGGACTAGAGACCTACGAGCAGTACTTC
size: .; D: TRBD1; J: TRBJ1-5; V: TRBV19; CDR3: CASSVGTGGIFYEPQHF; DNA: TGTGCCAGTAGTGTAGGGACAGGGGGGATATTCTACGAGCCCCAGCATTTT
size: .; D: .; J: TRBJ1-2; V: TRBV28; CDR3: CASSTGTNYGYTF; DNA: TGTGCCAGCAGCACAGGGACTAACTATGGCTACACCTTC
size: .; D: TRBD1; J: TRBJ1-2; V: TRBV10-2; CDR3: CASSESRQGERYGYTF; DNA: TGCGCCAGCAGTGAGTCGAGACAGGGTGAGCGATATGGCTACACCTTC
size: .; D: .; J: TRBJ2-7; V: TRBV18; CDR3: CASSPRRLGAYEQYF; DNA: TGTGCCAGCTCACCACGAAGGCTAGGGGCCTACGAGCAGTACTTC
size: .; D: .; J: TRBJ2-1; V: TRBV12-3/TRBV12-4; CDR3: CASSLAWGREQFF; DNA: TGTGCCAGCAGTTTAGCTTGGGGGCGGGAGCAGTTCTTC
size: .; D: TRBD1; J: TRBJ1-1; V: TRBV5-1; CDR3: CASSLVGQVNTEAFF; DNA: TGCGCCAGCAGCTTGGTGGGACAGGTCAACACTGAAGCTTTCTTT
size: .; D: .; J: TRBJ2-1; V: TRBV15; CDR3: CATSRVSSEIGEQFF; DNA: TGTGCCACCAGCAGGGTGTCGAGCGAAATCGGTGAGCAGTTCTTC
size: .; D: TRBD1; J: TRBJ2-1; V: TRBV19; CDR3: CASSIGQGGDEQFF; DNA: TGTGCCAGTAGTATCGGACAGGGTGGCGATGAGCAGTTCTTC
size: .; D: TRBD1; J: TRBJ2-3; V: TRBV18; CDR3: CASSPDRVGTDTQYF; DNA: TGTGCCAGCTCACCGGACAGGGTAGGCACAGATACGCAGTATTTT
size: .; D: TRBD2; J: TRBJ2-7; V: TRBV6-2/TRBV6-3; CDR3: CASSLSLAEQLSYEQYF; DNA: TGTGCCAGCAGTTTGAGTCTAGCGGAACAACTCTCCTACGAGCAGTACTTC
size: .; D: TRBD1; J: TRBJ1-1; V: TRBV5-1; CDR3: CASSLGQGARNTEAFF; DNA: TGCGCCAGCAGTTTGGGACAGGGGGCCCGGAACACTGAAGCTTTCTTT
size: .; D: TRBD2; J: TRBJ2-5; V: TRBV7-6; CDR3: CASSFSPPGLAGGRETQYF; DNA: TGTGCCAGCAGCTTCTCGCCTCCGGGACTAGCGGGAGGACGAGAGACCCAGTACTTC
size: .; D: .; J: TRBJ2-7; V: TRBV6-2/TRBV6-3; CDR3: CASSYWRDGSYEQYF; DNA: TGTGCCAGCAGTTATTGGCGGGACGGATCCTACGAGCAGTACTTC
size: .; D: .; J: TRBJ1-2; V: TRBV9; CDR3: CASSVGAPNYGYTF; DNA: TGTGCCAGCAGCGTAGGAGCCCCTAACTATGGCTACACCTTC
size: .; D: .; J: TRBJ2-1; V: TRBV6-2/TRBV6-3; CDR3: CASSFSRDISYNEQFF; DNA: TGTGCCAGCAGTTTCTCCCGGGATATCTCCTACAATGAGCAGTTCTTC